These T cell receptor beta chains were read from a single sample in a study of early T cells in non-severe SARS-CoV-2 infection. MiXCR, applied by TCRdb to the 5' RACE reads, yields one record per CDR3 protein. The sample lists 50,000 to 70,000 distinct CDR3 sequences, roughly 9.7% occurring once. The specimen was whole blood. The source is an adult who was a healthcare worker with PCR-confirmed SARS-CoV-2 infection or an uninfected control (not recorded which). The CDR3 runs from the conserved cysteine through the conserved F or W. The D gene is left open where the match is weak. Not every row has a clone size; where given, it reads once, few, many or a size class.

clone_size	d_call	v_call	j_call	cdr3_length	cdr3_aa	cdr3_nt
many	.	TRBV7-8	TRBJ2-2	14	CASSLAPSTGELFF	TGTGCCAGCAGCTTAGCTCCAAGCACCGGGGAGCTGTTTTTT
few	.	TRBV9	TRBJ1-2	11	CASSAWLGYTF	TGTGCCAGCAGCGCCTGGCTCGGCTACACCTTC
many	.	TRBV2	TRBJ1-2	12	CASSKGHVGYTF	TGTGCCAGCAGCAAAGGACATGTTGGCTACACCTTC
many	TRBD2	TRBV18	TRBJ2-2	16	CASSPLAGANTGELFF	TGTGCCAGCTCACCACTAGCGGGGGCGAACACCGGGGAGCTGTTTTTT
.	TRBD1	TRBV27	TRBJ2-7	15	CASSSGQAIPYEQYF	TGTGCCAGCAGTTCCGGACAGGCGATACCCTACGAGCAGTACTTC
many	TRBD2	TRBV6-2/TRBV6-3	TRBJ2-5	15	CASSRLAGASETQYF	TGTGCCAGCAGCCGACTAGCGGGAGCTTCAGAGACCCAGTACTTC
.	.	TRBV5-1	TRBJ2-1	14	CASSLAPSSTEQFF	TGCGCCAGCAGCTTGGCCCCTAGCAGTACTGAGCAGTTCTTC
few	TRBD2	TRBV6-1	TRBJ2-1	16	CASSPLMREGGNEQFF	TGTGCCAGCAGTCCCTTAATGCGGGAGGGGGGGAATGAGCAGTTCTTC
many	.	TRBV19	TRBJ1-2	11	CASSFPGGYTF	TGTGCCAGTAGTTTCCCAGGTGGCTACACCTTC
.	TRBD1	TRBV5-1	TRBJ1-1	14	CASGRDRGETEAFF	TGCGCCAGCGGAAGGGACAGGGGGGAGACTGAAGCTTTCTTT
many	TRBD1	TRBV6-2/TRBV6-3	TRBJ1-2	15	CASSYSGTGYYGYTF	TGTGCCAGCAGTTACTCCGGGACAGGGTACTATGGCTACACCTTC
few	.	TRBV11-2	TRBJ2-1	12	CASSLAGTEQFF	TGTGCCAGCAGCTTAGCTGGGACTGAGCAGTTCTTC
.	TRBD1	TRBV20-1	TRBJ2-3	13	CSADGQDRNTQYF	TGCAGTGCTGACGGACAGGATCGAAATACGCAGTATTTT
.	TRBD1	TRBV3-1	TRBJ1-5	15	CASSQDLGGSQPQHF	TGTGCCAGCAGCCAAGATTTAGGGGGCAGTCAGCCCCAGCATTTT
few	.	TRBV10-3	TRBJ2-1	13	CAIRSGAYNEQFF	TGTGCCATCAGATCCGGGGCCTACAATGAGCAGTTCTTC
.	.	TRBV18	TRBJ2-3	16	CASSPPQAGFTDTQYF	TGTGCCAGCTCACCACCTCAAGCGGGTTTCACAGATACGCAGTATTTT
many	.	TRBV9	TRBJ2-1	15	CASSPHGDSVNEQFF	TGTGCCAGCAGCCCCCATGGGGATAGCGTTAATGAGCAGTTCTTC
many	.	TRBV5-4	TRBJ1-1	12	CASSLDGRGAFF	TGTGCCAGCAGCTTGGATGGGCGGGGAGCTTTCTTT
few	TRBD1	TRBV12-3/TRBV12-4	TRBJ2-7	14	CASSFTGGRYEQYF	TGTGCCAGCAGTTTTACAGGGGGCAGGTACGAGCAGTACTTC
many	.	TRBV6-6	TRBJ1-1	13	CASSYDMNTEAFF	TGTGCCAGCAGTTATGATATGAACACTGAAGCTTTCTTT
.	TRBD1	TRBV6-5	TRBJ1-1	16	CASSLEIMTGSTEAFF	TGTGCCAGCAGCTTAGAAATCATGACAGGGAGCACTGAAGCTTTCTTT
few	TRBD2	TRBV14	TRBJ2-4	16	CASSQVTSGNQNIQYF	TGTGCCAGCAGCCAAGTAACTAGCGGGAACCAAAACATTCAGTACTTC
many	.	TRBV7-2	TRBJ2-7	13	CASSSGPLGEQYF	TGTGCCAGCAGCTCCGGGCCCCTGGGCGAGCAGTACTTC
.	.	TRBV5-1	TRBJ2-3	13	CASSRTPGEVQYF	TGCGCCAGCAGCCGGACCCCGGGCGAGGTGCAGTATTTT